Listed here are 9 T cell receptor beta chains from one sample, sequenced in a study of technical replicates of blood from several donors. Method: immunoSEQ multiplex PCR; TCRdb's copy keeps in-frame clones and lacks some. The sample lists tens of thousands of clones; 93% were seen once. Specimen: T cells isolated from PBMCs. The receptor source for this set is a human donor in good health.

The chain recombines TRBV27 with TRBJ2-7, with 8 bases lining up with TRBD1. Germline V gene sequence: CDR1 MNHEY, CDR2 SMNVEV (reference sequence). Trimming removed 6 bases from V and 2 bases from J; junction bases left unmatched: 3. The CDR3 runs to 13 residues. This CDR3 reads CASSRQGPYEQYF. In DNA, the CDR3 is TGTGCCAGCAGCCGACAGGGGCCCTACGAGCAGTACTTC.

The V and J genes are TRBV2 and TRBJ2-3, with TRBD1 matching 9 bases. The CDR3 is made up of 16 amino acids. V shed 6 bases and J 1 base; nucleotides not matched to a gene: 8. CDR1 and CDR2 from the germline V gene are SNHLY and FYNNEI. Written as DNA, the CDR3 is TGTGCCAGCAGGCCGGACAGGGGTTACGGCACAGATACGCAGTATTTT. This translates into CASRPDRGYGTDTQYF.

V usage is TRBV5-6 and J usage is TRBJ2-7; 11 bases are a match to TRBD2. The length of the CDR3 is 19 residues. With 1 base clipped from V and 1 base from J, the junction kept 13 bases outside the gene matches. Germline V CDR1 and CDR2: SGHDT, YYEEEE. CDR3 sequence reads: CASSLYGKGLADLSYEQYF. The CDR3 DNA reads as TGTGCCAGCAGCTTGTATGGCAAGGGACTAGCGGACCTTTCCTACGAGCAGTACTTC.

The chain is built from TRBV12-5 and TRBJ1-2; D is unclear. Germline CDR1 and CDR2: LGHNT and FRNRAP. V lost 0 bases and J 0 bases, leaving 17 bases between the germline ends. The CDR3 runs 18 residues. CDR3 DNA sequence: TGTGCTAGTGGTTTGGTACGCAGTGCCAATACAGCTAACTATGGCTACACCTTC. Residues: CASGLVRSANTANYGYTF.

The rearrangement uses TRBV5-1 and TRBJ2-5, with D perhaps TRBD1 (6 bases). Trimming stripped 3 bases from V and 5 bases from J, with 17 bases between. Germline lookup yields CDR1 SGHRS and CDR2 YFSETQ. This CDR3 is 15 amino acids long. CDR3 sequence reads: CASSSQTGSDETQYF. CDR3 in DNA: TGCGCCAGCAGCTCACAGACAGGCTCCGATGAGACCCAGTACTTC.

The chain recombines TRBV27 with TRBJ2-1; 8 bases fit TRBD1. CDR3 length equals 14 residues. Per germline, CDR1 MNHEY and CDR2 SMNVEV (reference sequence). Trimming at V came to 5 bases and at J to 5 bases, leaving 5 bases not matched to a gene. The CDR3 region has the DNA TGTGCCAGCAGTCCAGGGGGCGCCCACAATGAGCAGTTCTTC. It translates to CASSPGGAHNEQFF.

The count of this clone is one. The chain links TRBV29-1 to TRBJ2-1; 7 nucleotides agree with TRBD2. The germline CDR1 and CDR2 sequences are SQVTM and ANQGSEA. The V gene end was trimmed by 4 bases and the J gene end by 3 bases; junction bases not matched to a gene: 3. The length of the CDR3 is 13 residues. The CDR3: CSVAGGDYNEQFF. The CDR3 DNA reads as TGCAGCGTTGCTGGGGGGGACTACAATGAGCAGTTCTTC.

The chain employs TRBV18 and TRBJ1-5; 7 bases map to TRBD1. Germline CDR1 is KGHSH and CDR2 is LQKENI. The V segment lost 2 bases and the J segment 3 bases; nucleotides outside the gene matches: 7. The CDR3 is 16 amino acids. The CDR3 sequence: CASSPRPGTDNQPQHF. Here the CDR3 DNA reads TGTGCCAGCTCACCAAGACCCGGGACAGACAATCAGCCCCAGCATTTT.

The chain carries TRBV19 and TRBJ1-2; the D is unclear. CDR3 size: 13 residues. V gave up 6 bases and J gave up 4 bases, with 12 bases separating them. Germline values: CDR1 LNHDA, CDR2 SQIVND (reference sequence). The DNA for the CDR3 is TGTGCCAGTAGCGTTGAGGGTGCCTATGGCTACACCTTC. Translated, it gives CASSVEGAYGYTF. The full variable domain, with the rest looked up from reference TRBV19 and TRBJ1-2, is DGGITQSPKYLFRKEGQNVTLSCEQNLNHDAMYWYRQDPGQGLRLIYYSQIVNDFQKGDIAEGYSVSREKKESFPLTVTSAQKNPTAFYLCASSVEGAYGYTFGSGTRLTVV.